This T cell receptor (beta chain) was identified during a study of CD8+CD57+ T cells in acquired aplastic anemia. Across the whole study: Mean DNA quantity obtained from sorted CD4+ and CD8+ cells was about 3.2 ug.

Researchers used genomic DNA as the template to profile TCR beta VDJ and CDR3. From the reads, TCRdb called clonotypes with MiXCR, one entry per CDR3 protein. The sample records 150,000 to 200,000 distinct CDR3 sequences, less than 60% being singletons. The CDR3 spans 12 residues. Germline-derived CDR1 and CDR2 are SNHLY and FYNNEI. V lost 3 bases and J lost 6, with 9 bases in between. This clonotype came up once. Individuals selected for sequencing had exhibited CD8+CD57+ cell expansion on flow cytometry. Every patient presented with severe acquired aplastic anemia. The sequence came from a human donor with aplastic anemia. The material sequenced was sorted CD4+, CD8+, or CD8+CD57+ T cells (not recorded which) from PBMCs. The rearrangement links TRBV2 to TRBJ2-7; D unclear. DNA of the CDR3: TGTGCCAGCAGTGATAAGGCCACCGAGCAGTACTTC. This translates into CASSDKATEQYF.